This T cell receptor (beta chain) was identified in a study of blood T cell repertoires in COVID-19. Study details: Specimens from acute and convalescent COVID-19 originated in the United States, Italy and Spain. PBMCs, B-cell-depleted T cells, or T cells were the source of the cDNA or gDNA that made up the material.

About this clone itself: The sample holds other DNA sequences that translate to the same CDR3.

The CDR3 length is 14 residues. V dropped 7 bases and J dropped 1 base, with 13 bases sitting between them. Germline loops: CDR1 LNHDA, CDR2 SQIVND (reference sequence). As handled by the study authors: Reference gene primer amplification gave estimated nucleated cell counts. Clones were sequenced by immunoSEQ multiplex PCR, and TCRdb holds only the in-frame ones, with some missing. That table gives V, J and clone size, and the DNA gave D and trimming. The sample holds approximately 25,000 clones, 75% to 90% seen once. The chain employs TRBV19 and TRBJ1-1; a possible D gene is TRBD1 (6 bases). Sequenced input: peripheral blood. The TCR sequence derives from a human donor in a cohort sampled during active COVID-19. Here the CDR3 DNA reads TGTGCCAGTACCTGGGGCAGGGGGAACACTGAAGCTTTCTTT. Its translation: CASTWGRGNTEAFF.